The next 26 T cell receptor beta chains were all read from a single sample in a study of blood T cell repertoires in COVID-19. Sequencing used immunoSEQ multiplex PCR; TCRdb keeps in-frame clones, though not all of them. There are about 150,000 clones in the sample; around 85% occur only once, and 0.63% lies in the top ten. What was sequenced was peripheral blood. The receptors derive from a man aged 55 to 70 with COVID-19, enrolled during active disease.

The V call is TRBV11-2, the J call TRBJ2-5; D is possibly TRBD2 (5 bases). The CDR3 extends over 15 amino acids. Germline CDR1 and CDR2: SGHAT and FQNNGV. Trimming cost V 5 bases and J 4 bases, with 17 bases left between them. DNA for the CDR3: TGTGCCAGCAGCGCCACCTCCGGAGGTGTAGAGACCCAGTACTTC. Translation: CASSATSGGVETQYF. Combining the CDR3 with reference TRBV11-2 and TRBJ2-5 gives the whole variable domain EAGVAQSPRYKIIEKRQSVAFWCNPISGHATLYWYQQILGQGPKLLIQFQNNGVVDDSQLPKDRFSAERLKGVDSTLKIQPAKLEDSAVYLCASSATSGGVETQYFGPGTRLLVL.

This chain joins TRBV21-1 and TRBJ1-5; no check of the table's D call, TRBD1, against the DNA was made. TRBV21-1 is reported as a pseudogene. CDR3 length: 17 amino acids. The CDR3 sequence: CASSKAEGQRGNQPQHF. CDR3 bases: TGTGCCAGCAGCAAAGCGGAGGGACAGCGAGGCAATCAGCCCCAGCATTTT.

The chain couples TRBV7-3 to TRBJ2-1; D may be TRBD1 or TRBD2 (10 bases each). CDR1 is SGHTA, CDR2 FQGTGA, per germline. The length of the CDR3 is 19 residues. Trimming removed 5 bases from V and 10 bases from J, with 33 bases in between. CDR3 region: CASSPRQGAAGGTGSEQFF. CDR3 nucleotide sequence: TGTGCCAGCAGCCCCCGACAGGGGGCAGCGGGAGGGACGGGGAGCGAGCAGTTCTTC.

The rearrangement uses TRBV18 and TRBJ2-5; D remains ambiguous. Trimming removed 3 bases at V and 0 bases at J, with 5 bases between. Germline CDR1 KGHSH, CDR2 LQKENI. The CDR3 has 13 amino acids. The CDR3 bases are TGTGCCAGCTCACCCAATTACCAAGAGACCCAGTACTTC. Its protein product is CASSPNYQETQYF.

This rearrangement joins TRBV7-6 to TRBJ2-3; 8 positions match TRBD1. V lost 1 base, J lost 0 bases, and 3 bases stayed unmatched. The CDR3 has 16 amino acids. Germline V gene data show CDR1 as SGHVS and CDR2 as FNYEAQ. In DNA, the CDR3 is TGTGCCAGCAGCTTAGGTGGACAGGGTAGCACAGATACGCAGTATTTT. Amino acid sequence: CASSLGGQGSTDTQYF.

This chain uses TRBV5-8 with TRBJ1-3, with D tentatively TRBD1 (5 bases). The CDR3 is 15 residues long. Germline V gives CDR1 SGHTS, CDR2 YDEGEE. Trimming removed 4 bases at V and 0 bases at J, with 11 bases between. CDR3 loop: CASSEAGGSGNTIYF. The CDR3 bases are TGTGCCAGCAGCGAGGCGGGGGGCTCTGGAAACACCATATATTTT. Looking up the rest from reference TRBV5-8 and TRBJ1-3 gives the full variable domain: EAGVTQSPTHLIKTRGQQATLRCSPISGHTSVYWYQQALGLGLQFLLWYDEGEERNRGNFPPRFSGRQFPNYSSELNVNALELEDSALYLCASSEAGGSGNTIYFGEGSWLTVV.

In DNA, the CDR3 is TGTGCCAGCAGTGACCCCCCCCGGACAGGGGTAACCGGGGAGCTGTTTTTT. This gives the protein CASSDPPRTGVTGELFF. The chain joins TRBV6-4 to TRBJ2-2; 9 nucleotides agree with TRBD1. The junction had 9 bases not matched to a gene; V was cut back by 2 bases and J by 5 bases. CDR1 MRHNA and CDR2 SNTAGT come from the germline V gene. The CDR3 has 17 residues.

This clone was found once. This same CDR3 is encoded by further DNA sequences in the sample. This chain connects TRBV19 to TRBJ1-5, with 7 bases that match TRBD1. The CDR3 loop spans 14 amino acids. J lost 4 bases, V lost 4 bases, and 4 bases had no gene match. Germline CDR1 LNHDA, CDR2 SQIVND (reference sequence). The CDR3 DNA follows: TGTGCCAGTAGTACTGGACAGGTTAATCAGCCCCAGCATTTT. Residues: CASSTGQVNQPQHF.

V gene TRBV5-1 combines with J gene TRBJ1-5; TRBD1 is a possible D gene (6 bases). V shed 0 bases and J shed 7 bases, with 14 bases lying between them. The germline CDR1 and CDR2 sequences are SGHRS and YFSETQ. This CDR3 comprises 15 residues. CDR3 region: CASSLEGVGWQPQHF. CDR3 DNA: TGCGCCAGCAGCTTGGAGGGGGTCGGTTGGCAGCCCCAGCATTTT.

This clone has only one observation. The chain carries TRBV5-1 and TRBJ1-2; 10 nucleotides agree with TRBD1. The CDR3 is made up of 18 amino acids. CDR1 SGHRS and CDR2 YFSETQ come from the germline V gene. V gave up 0 bases and J gave up 6 bases; unmatched junction bases: 14. The CDR3 loop is CASSLVGTGELWGDGYTF. The CDR3 DNA reads as TGCGCCAGCAGCTTGGTGGGGACAGGGGAACTCTGGGGAGATGGCTACACCTTC.

CDR3: CASQLNTEAFF. The CDR3 DNA sequence: TGCGCCAGTCAGTTGAACACTGAAGCTTTCTTT. The chain combines TRBV5-1 with TRBJ1-1, with unresolved D. Germline V gene sequence: CDR1 SGHRS, CDR2 YFSETQ. This CDR3 is 11 amino acids long. V shed 8 bases and J shed 0 bases, with 5 bases lying between them.

The chain has TRBV7-6 and TRBJ1-1; the match to TRBD1 covers 7 bases. J gave up 4 bases and V 0 bases, and 5 bases lay outside the gene matches. Per the germline V gene, CDR1 is SGHVS and CDR2 is FNYEAQ. The CDR3 consists of 15 residues. In nucleotides, the CDR3 is TGTGCCAGCAGCTTAGCAGTAGACAGGGTCACTGAAGCTTTCTTT. Translating it yields CASSLAVDRVTEAFF. The variable domain in full, with the rest retrieved from reference TRBV7-6 and TRBJ1-1, is GAGVSQSPRYKVTKRGQDVALRCDPISGHVSLYWYRQALGQGPEFLTYFNYEAQQDKSGLPNDRFSAERPEGSISTLTIQRTEQRDSAMYRCASSLAVDRVTEAFFGQGTRLTVV.

The V call is TRBV7-2, the J call TRBJ1-5; TRBD1 aligns across 9 bases. The CDR3 is 14 amino acids. From germline, CDR1 is SGHTA and CDR2 FQGNSA. The ends lost 5 bases at V and 7 bases at J; junction bases unmatched: 6. CDR3 protein: CASSPGGQGQPQHF. As DNA, the CDR3 is TGTGCCAGCAGCCCCGGGGGACAGGGCCAGCCCCAGCATTTT.

As regards this clone: Other DNA variants within this sample encode the same CDR3. The V and J genes are TRBV5-1 and TRBJ2-1; 10 bases are a match to TRBD2. The CDR3 totals 15 residues. Germline loops: CDR1 SGHRS, CDR2 YFSETQ. Trimming at V came to 2 bases and at J to 4 bases, leaving 3 bases not matched to a gene. CDR3 sequence (DNA): TGCGCCAGCAGCTTACTAGCGGGGACTTACAATGAGCAGTTCTTC. Residues: CASSLLAGTYNEQFF.

The rearrangement links TRBV7-2 to TRBJ2-3; no clear D. The germline gives CDR1 SGHTA, CDR2 FQGNSA. The CDR3 runs to 14 residues. V was pared by 1 base and J by 4 bases, with 9 bases between. The CDR3 is CASSLVEAADTQYF. In DNA form, the CDR3 reads TGTGCCAGCAGCTTAGTAGAGGCCGCAGATACGCAGTATTTT.

The chain recombines TRBV6-5 with TRBJ1-5; TRBD1 matches 10 bases. The CDR3 has 15 residues. V was pared by 4 bases and J by 3 bases, with 3 bases of the junction left unmatched. Germline CDR1 and CDR2: MNHEY and SVGAGI. CDR3 sequence reads: CASSLDRGNNQPQHF. CDR3 nucleotide sequence: TGTGCCAGCAGTTTGGACAGGGGGAACAATCAGCCCCAGCATTTT.

This chain joins TRBV7-6 and TRBJ2-6; 11 positions match TRBD1. Losses at the gene ends were 5 bases for V and 3 bases for J; bases not matched to a gene: 9. Germline V gene lookup returns CDR1 SGHVS and CDR2 FNYEAQ. This CDR3 comprises 18 residues. CDR3 amino acids: CASSHTRDRGFGANVLTF. CDR3 DNA sequence: TGTGCCAGCAGCCACACGCGGGACAGGGGGTTTGGGGCCAACGTCCTGACTTTC.

This chain connects TRBV27 to TRBJ1-6; maybe TRBD1 (5 bases). The CDR3 contains 16 residues. V was trimmed by 0 bases and J by 10 bases, leaving 16 bases between them. The V gene's germline CDR1 is MNHEY and CDR2 SMNVEV (reference sequence). CDR3 amino acids: CASSLSGQAIGSPLHF. The CDR3 region has the DNA TGTGCCAGCAGTTTATCGGGGCAGGCAATAGGGTCACCCCTCCACTTT.

The chain has TRBV12-3 or TRBV12-4 and TRBJ2-7, with TRBD1 matching over 9 bases. This CDR3 has 13 amino acids. J gave up 10 bases and V 5 bases, and 9 bases lay outside the gene matches. The CDR3 region has the DNA TGTGCCAGCAGTGACTCGGGACAGGGACAACAGTACTTC. Translation: CASSDSGQGQQYF.

This clone was observed a single time. A read error may account for a junction end that differs from germline. The V and J genes are TRBV6-2 or TRBV6-3 and TRBJ1-1; 7 bases align to TRBD1. This CDR3 is built from 12 residues. Germline loops: CDR1 MNHEY, CDR2 SVGEGT. This chain's CDR3 is CASTYEGQKAFF. The CDR3 DNA follows: TGTGCCAGCACTTACGAGGGACAGAAAGCTTTCTTT.

The V and J genes are TRBV6-6 and TRBJ1-1; 8 nucleotides align to TRBD1. Trimming at V came to 5 bases and at J to 3 bases, leaving 5 bases not matched to a gene. The CDR3 runs to 14 residues. The germline V gene has CDR1 MNHNY and CDR2 SVGAGI (reference sequence). CDR3 bases: TGTGCCAGCAGTGGGACAGGCGGGTACACTGAAGCTTTCTTT. It yields the protein CASSGTGGYTEAFF.

This clone was detected only once. The V call is TRBV10-3, the J call TRBJ1-6; D unclear. The germline V gene encodes CDR1 ENHRY and CDR2 SYGVKD. CDR3 length: 14 residues. Trimming stripped 5 bases from V and 5 bases from J, with 10 bases between. As DNA, the CDR3 is TGTGCCATCAGTATTGACATTAATAATTCACCCCTCCACTTT. Translating it yields CAISIDINNSPLHF.

The chain recombines TRBV2 with TRBJ1-1; 8 nucleotides align to TRBD1. Per the germline V gene, CDR1 is SNHLY and CDR2 is FYNNEI. The CDR3 runs to 16 residues. The V segment lost 6 bases and the J segment 2 bases; nucleotides outside the gene matches: 11. This chain's CDR3 is CASRGPGTGKNTEAFF. The CDR3 DNA reads TGTGCCAGCAGGGGACCGGGGACAGGAAAAAACACTGAAGCTTTCTTT.

The chain is built from TRBV18 and TRBJ2-1; 9 positions match TRBD1. The CDR3 loop spans 15 amino acids. The junction had 3 bases not matched to a gene; V was cut back by 5 bases and J by 1 base. CDR1 and CDR2 (germline): KGHSH, LQKENI. CDR3 DNA: TGTGCCAGCTCATCGGGGACAGGGTCCTACAATGAGCAGTTCTTC. Amino acids: CASSSGTGSYNEQFF.

This rearrangement joins TRBV18 to TRBJ2-5; possibly TRBD2 for D (5 bases). The CDR3 is 14 amino acids. V gave up 6 bases and J gave up 2 bases, with 13 bases separating them. Germline V gives CDR1 KGHSH, CDR2 LQKENI. CDR3 amino acids: CASSHGISQETQYF. The CDR3 nucleotides read TGTGCCAGCTCCCACGGGATATCACAAGAGACCCAGTACTTC.

DNA for the CDR3: TGTGCCAGTAGCCCGGGGGGGACGTCTTACAATGAGCAGTTCTTC. This gives the protein CASSPGGTSYNEQFF. The chain couples TRBV19 to TRBJ2-1; TRBD2 agrees at 8 bases. Germline trimming cut 6 bases from V and 4 bases from J; bases unmatched to any gene: 8. In germline, CDR1 is LNHDA, CDR2 SQIVND (reference sequence). The CDR3 consists of 15 residues.